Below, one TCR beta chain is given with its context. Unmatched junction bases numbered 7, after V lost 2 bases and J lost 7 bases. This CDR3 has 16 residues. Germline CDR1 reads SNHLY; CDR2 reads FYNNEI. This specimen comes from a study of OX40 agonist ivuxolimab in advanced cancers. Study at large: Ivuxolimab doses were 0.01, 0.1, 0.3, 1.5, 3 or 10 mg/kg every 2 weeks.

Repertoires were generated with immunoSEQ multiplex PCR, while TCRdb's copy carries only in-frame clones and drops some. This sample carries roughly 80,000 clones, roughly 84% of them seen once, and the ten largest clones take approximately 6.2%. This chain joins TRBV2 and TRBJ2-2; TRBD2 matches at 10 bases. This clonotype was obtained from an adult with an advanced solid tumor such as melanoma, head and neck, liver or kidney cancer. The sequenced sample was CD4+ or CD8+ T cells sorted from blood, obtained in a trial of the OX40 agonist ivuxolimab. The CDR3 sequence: CASSEFLAGAGGELFF. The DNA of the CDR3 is TGTGCCAGCAGTGAATTTCTAGCGGGAGCGGGCGGGGAGCTGTTTTTT.